The 15 T cell receptor beta chains reported below all come from one sample, sequenced in a study of cytomegalovirus exposure and HLA in healthy donors. The PCR contained 60 Vbeta and 13 Jbeta primers. Generated by immunoSEQ multiplex PCR, the TCRdb table keeps only in-frame clones and is missing some. The sample includes roughly 260,000 clones, approximately 84% of them seen just once. The source material was PBMCs. These receptors were collected from a woman aged 40 to 49 in good health and CMV-seropositive.

The chain recombines TRBV7-9 with TRBJ1-3, with a tentative D call TRBD1 (5 bases). Germline values: CDR1 SEHNR, CDR2 FQNEAQ (reference sequence). This CDR3 spans 14 amino acids. The V gene lost 3 bases and the J gene lost 8 bases, with 14 bases spanning the gap. The CDR3, as DNA: TGTGCCAGCAGCTTGAGCGAAGTAGGGGACACCATATATTTT. Residues: CASSLSEVGDTIYF.

The chain has TRBV7-9 and TRBJ1-6, with D perhaps matching TRBD1 (6 bases). The germline V gene encodes CDR1 SEHNR and CDR2 FQNEAQ (reference sequence). This CDR3 contains 14 residues. Trimming removed 5 bases at V and 7 bases at J, with 12 bases between. The CDR3 region has the DNA TGTGCCAGCAGCCAGGACAGTAAAAATTCACCCCTCCACTTT. As protein: CASSQDSKNSPLHF.

This chain joins TRBV19 and TRBJ1-5; 10 nucleotides line up with TRBD1. Germline CDR1 and CDR2: LNHDA and SQIVND (reference sequence). The CDR3 totals 19 residues. The V gene end was trimmed by 3 bases and the J gene end by 0 bases; junction bases not matched to a gene: 11. CDR3 amino acids: CASSIPADRGIYSNQPQHF. Here the CDR3 DNA reads TGTGCCAGTAGTATCCCCGCGGACAGGGGGATTTATAGCAATCAGCCCCAGCATTTT.

This chain connects TRBV7-9 to TRBJ2-5, with 10 bases matching TRBD2. Germline-derived CDR1 and CDR2 are SEHNR and FQNEAQ (reference sequence). J lost 2 bases, V lost 5 bases, and 8 bases had no gene match. This CDR3 has 16 amino acids. The CDR3 is CASSAGLAAFQETQYF. The CDR3 DNA reads TGTGCCAGCAGCGCAGGACTAGCGGCCTTTCAAGAGACCCAGTACTTC. The entire variable domain, with the rest obtained from reference TRBV7-9 and TRBJ2-5, is as follows: DTGVSQNPRHKITKRGQNVTFRCDPISEHNRLYWYRQTLGQGPEFLTYFQNEAQLEKSRLLSDRFSAERPKGSFSTLEIQRTEQGDSAMYLCASSAGLAAFQETQYFGPGTRLLVL.

The CDR3 reads CASSQGGTGRNEQFF. The CDR3 DNA follows: TGTGCCAGCAGCCAAGGCGGGACGGGCAGAAATGAGCAGTTCTTC. The J gene is TRBJ2-1, the V gene TRBV27; maybe TRBD2 (6 bases). The CDR3 runs 15 residues. Germline V gene sequence: CDR1 MNHEY, CDR2 SMNVEV (reference sequence). Trimming took off 6 bases at V and 7 bases at J, with 19 bases between the two ends.

The chain combines TRBV5-1 with TRBJ2-2, with TRBD2 matching over 8 bases. Germline CDR1 SGHRS, CDR2 YFSETQ. The V segment lost 1 base and the J segment 5 bases; nucleotides outside the gene matches: 4. The CDR3 contains 15 residues. The CDR3 coding sequence is TGCGCCAGCAGCTTGACAGCGGGAGAGACCGGGGAGCTGTTTTTT. It encodes CASSLTAGETGELFF.

The J gene is TRBJ1-1, the V gene TRBV6-5; D remains unclear. The CDR3 sequence is 14 residues long. The germline CDR1 and CDR2 sequences are MNHEY and SVGAGI. V lost 3 bases to trimming and J lost 4 bases, with 12 bases between them. Here the CDR3 reads CASSYTEGFTEAFF. Here the CDR3 DNA reads TGTGCCAGCAGTTATACCGAGGGATTCACTGAAGCTTTCTTT.

The table lists this clone with a count of one. The CDR3 nucleotides are TGTGCCAGCAGCCCCGGGACAGTCGAAAAACTGTTTTTT. Amino acid sequence: CASSPGTVEKLFF. This chain joins TRBV7-2 and TRBJ1-4; 7 nucleotides match TRBD1. Germline CDR1 is SGHTA and CDR2 is FQGNSA. This CDR3 is built from 13 residues. V trimming: 5 bases; J trimming: 8 bases; junction bases outside the gene matches: 5. Together with reference TRBV7-2 and TRBJ1-4, the CDR3 gives the full variable domain: GAGVSQSPSNKVTEKGKDVELRCDPISGHTALYWYRQSLGQGLEFLIYFQGNSAPDKSGLPSDRFSAERTGGSVSTLTIQRTQQEDSAVYLCASSPGTVEKLFFGSGTQLSVL.

The chain is built from TRBV7-3 and TRBJ2-5, with TRBD2 matching over 11 bases. Germline V gene lookup returns CDR1 SGHTA and CDR2 FQGTGA. V lost 5 bases, J lost 4 bases, and 9 bases stayed unmatched. This CDR3 has 16 residues. The CDR3 region has the DNA TGTGCCAGCAGCATTACCGGGACTAGCGGCGGAGAGACCCAGTACTTC. Residues: CASSITGTSGGETQYF.

Points on this clone: At one end the junction does not follow the germline gene, possibly because of a read error. The chain employs TRBV7-7 and TRBJ2-2; D unclear. The CDR3 is made up of 14 amino acids. Looked up from germline, CDR1 is SSHAT and CDR2 is FNYEAQ (reference sequence). CDR3: CASSPQANTGELFF. The CDR3 DNA follows: TGTGCTAGCAGTCCCCAGGCGAACACCGGGGAGCTGTTTTTT.

Details on this clone: The junction departs from germline at one end; a sequencing error may be responsible. The chain recombines TRBV29-1 with TRBJ2-7, with TRBD1 identical over 8 bases. The CDR3 has 13 residues. Germline-derived CDR1 and CDR2 are SQVTM and ANQGSEA. The DNA of the CDR3 is TGCAGCGTTGGAGGGACAGGATACTACGAGCAATACTTC. This sequence encodes CSVGGTGYYEQYF.

The J gene is TRBJ2-7, the V gene TRBV5-1, with 10 positions matching TRBD2. The trim removed 0 bases at V and 0 bases at J, leaving 3 bases unmatched. This CDR3 has 16 amino acids. The germline gives CDR1 SGHRS, CDR2 YFSETQ. The DNA of the CDR3 is TGCGCCAGCAGCTTGGTCACTAGCGGGAACTCCTACGAGCAGTACTTC. Its protein product is CASSLVTSGNSYEQYF.

The chain is built from TRBV4-3 and TRBJ2-1, with 8 bases identical to TRBD1. Germline V gene sequence: CDR1 LGHNA, CDR2 YSLEER. With 3 bases clipped from V and 8 bases from J, the junction kept 15 bases outside the gene matches. This CDR3 has 17 residues. Here the CDR3 DNA reads TGCGCCAGCAGCCACTTAGGACAGGGAGGTTATAGGTATGAGCAGTTCTTC. It translates to CASSHLGQGGYRYEQFF.

The chain has TRBV9 and TRBJ2-3; 14 nucleotides match TRBD2. CDR1 SGDLS and CDR2 YYNGEE come from the germline V gene. Trimming cost V 3 bases and J 6 bases; bases outside gene matches: 6. The CDR3 contains 16 residues. CDR3 nucleotide sequence: TGTGCCAGCAGCGGACTAGCGGGAGGGCCGGGGGATACGCAGTATTTT. Translating gives CASSGLAGGPGDTQYF.

For the CDR3, the DNA is TGTGCCAGCACAGGGGGAAATCAGCCCCAGCATTTT. Translation gives CASTGGNQPQHF. The chain combines TRBV28 with TRBJ1-5; 7 bases agree with TRBD1. The germline gives CDR1 MDHEN, CDR2 SYDVKM. The CDR3 is 12 residues long. V dropped 7 bases and J dropped 4; count of bases not matched to a gene: 1.